These 12 T cell receptor beta chains originate from one sample sequenced in a study of blood T cell repertoires in COVID-19. Profiled with immunoSEQ multiplex PCR; TCRdb holds only in-frame clones, not every one. The sample gives roughly 290,000 clones, around nine tenths of which show up once; 5.5% to 7% is in the top ten. Sequenced sample: PBMCs or T cells enriched from blood (not recorded which). The receptors stem from a middle-aged woman who had recovered from COVID-19.

CDR3 loop: CASSMGGTQYF. CDR3 DNA sequence: TGTGCCAGTAGTATGGGGGGAACCCAGTACTTC. The rearrangement joins TRBV19 to TRBJ2-5; a possible D gene is TRBD2 (6 bases). The CDR3 covers 11 residues. Germline V lookup: CDR1 LNHDA, CDR2 SQIVND (reference sequence). With 3 bases removed from V and 8 bases from J, the gap between germline ends came to 7 bases.

The chain carries TRBV28 and TRBJ2-7; 9 nucleotides line up with TRBD2. Germline V lookup: CDR1 MDHEN, CDR2 SYDVKM. The V gene end was trimmed by 5 bases and the J gene end by 0 bases; junction bases not matched to a gene: 5. This CDR3 is built from 15 residues. The chain's CDR3 is CASSPAGGLSYEQYF. DNA of the CDR3: TGTGCCAGCAGTCCAGCGGGAGGCCTCTCCTACGAGCAGTACTTC.

This clone appeared a few times. The chain's CDR3 is CASSLVPGGLGEKLFF. The DNA for the CDR3 is TGTGCCAGCAGCTTAGTGCCCGGGGGGCTGGGTGAAAAACTGTTTTTT. The rearrangement uses TRBV11-2 and TRBJ1-4; D is possibly TRBD1 (6 bases). Trimming shortened V by 1 base and J by 7 bases, and 16 bases separated the two germline ends. CDR3 length: 16 residues. CDR1 is SGHAT and CDR2 is FQNNGV in the germline V gene.

The V gene is TRBV7-2, the J gene TRBJ2-6, with TRBD1 as a possible D gene (6 bases). The V and J ends lost 5 bases and 3 bases respectively, with 11 bases between them. In germline, CDR1 is SGHTA, CDR2 FQGNSA. This CDR3 is built from 15 residues. DNA of the CDR3: TGTGCCAGCAGCCCTCGCAGGGGTGGGGCCAACGTCCTGACTTTC. Its translation: CASSPRRGGANVLTF.

This sequence joins TRBV28 and TRBJ1-3, with 7 bases lining up with TRBD1. V lost 6 bases to trimming and J lost 3 bases; unmatched junction nucleotides: 5. This CDR3 is 14 amino acids long. Germline-derived CDR1 and CDR2 are MDHEN and SYDVKM. The CDR3 nucleotides read TGTGCCAGCAGACAGGGGCGCTATGGAAACACCATATATTTT. Translated: CASRQGRYGNTIYF.

In DNA form, the CDR3 reads TGTGCCAGCAGCAAACAGGGAGCGAACACCGGGGAGCTGTTTTTT. The encoded protein is CASSKQGANTGELFF. The genes are TRBV7-9 and TRBJ2-2; D perhaps matches TRBD1 (6 bases). The CDR3 contains 15 residues. In germline, CDR1 is SEHNR, CDR2 FQNEAQ (reference sequence). Trimming shortened V by 5 bases and J by 0 bases, and 10 bases separated the two germline ends.

The rearrangement links TRBV12-3 or TRBV12-4 to TRBJ1-1; TRBD1 aligns across 7 bases. CDR3 length equals 13 residues. Trimming removed 6 bases from V and 3 bases from J; junction bases left unmatched: 4. The CDR3 sequence is CASRIQGYTEAFF. In nucleotides, the CDR3 is TGTGCCAGCAGAATACAGGGGTACACTGAAGCTTTCTTT.

The chain uses TRBV28 and TRBJ1-2; D remains ambiguous. The CDR3 is 13 amino acids. The germline gives CDR1 MDHEN, CDR2 SYDVKM. V gave up 8 bases and J gave up 4 bases, with 14 bases separating them. The CDR3 loop is CASGELGSYGYTF. The CDR3 region has the DNA TGTGCCAGCGGGGAACTAGGCAGCTATGGCTACACCTTC.

The chain combines TRBV5-6 with TRBJ2-2; possibly TRBD2 for D (5 bases). V was clipped by 0 bases and J by 7 bases, with 10 bases between them. The CDR3 runs to 14 residues. Germline loops: CDR1 SGHDT, CDR2 YYEEEE. Written as DNA, the CDR3 is TGTGCCAGCAGCTTGGCCGGGGTCAACGGGGAGCTGTTTTTT. This gives the protein CASSLAGVNGELFF.

This clone was seen only a few times. This chain joins TRBV6-1 and TRBJ1-5; D gene unclear. V was cut by 3 bases and J by 7 bases, with 16 bases left in between. Per germline, CDR1 MNHNS and CDR2 SASEGT. CDR3 length: 15 amino acids. The CDR3 here is CASSEGSGFRQPQHF. DNA of the CDR3: TGTGCCAGCAGTGAGGGGTCGGGGTTCAGGCAGCCCCAGCATTTT.

This clone was observed a handful of times. The J gene is TRBJ2-7, the V gene TRBV18; 7 bases agree with TRBD1. The CDR3 is made up of 14 amino acids. Germline V gives CDR1 KGHSH, CDR2 LQKENI. Trimming cost V 5 bases and J 2 bases; bases outside gene matches: 6. The CDR3, as DNA: TGTGCCAGCTCAACCTTGGACAGGACCTACGAGCAGTACTTC. Encoded protein: CASSTLDRTYEQYF.

This clone has more than one count but fewer than ten. The gene calls are TRBV9 and TRBJ1-5, with 10 bases fitting TRBD1. Germline trimming cut 7 bases from V and 5 bases from J; bases unmatched to any gene: 12. The V gene's germline CDR1 is SGDLS and CDR2 YYNGEE. The CDR3 covers 16 residues. This CDR3 reads CASYTGTGARDQPQHF. The CDR3 nucleotides are TGTGCCAGCTACACCGGGACAGGGGCCCGGGATCAGCCCCAGCATTTT.